The 9 T cell receptor beta chains in this list originate from one sample, sequenced in a study of blood T cell repertoires in COVID-19. Data came from immunoSEQ multiplex PCR; TCRdb stores just in-frame clones and leaves some out. The sample lists just under 350,000 clones, around four fifths occurring once. Sequenced sample: peripheral blood. The receptors were sampled from a man aged 25 to 45 with active or convalescent COVID-19.

V usage is TRBV7-2 and J usage is TRBJ2-7, with TRBD2 matching 7 bases. Germline-derived CDR1 and CDR2 are SGHTA and FQGNSA. This CDR3 region has 16 residues. With V trimmed by 1 base and J by 1 base, 7 bases remained unmatched. CDR3 DNA: TGTGCCAGCAGCTTAGTTACCGCTAGCGGATCCTACGAGCAGTACTTC. Amino acid sequence: CASSLVTASGSYEQYF.

The CDR3 loop reads CASSLAVEAFF. The DNA for the CDR3 is TGTGCCAGCAGCTTAGCTGTAGAAGCTTTCTTT. The rearrangement uses TRBV11-3 and TRBJ1-1; D ambiguous. Germline V gene lookup returns CDR1 SGHNT and CDR2 YENEEA. Trimming took 1 base from V and 8 from J, leaving 5 bases between them. This CDR3 has 11 residues.

The chain combines TRBV7-9 with TRBJ2-3; tentative D call: TRBD2 (6 bases). V lost 3 bases, J lost 6 bases, and 10 bases lay in between. This CDR3 is 13 amino acids long. Germline V gives CDR1 SEHNR, CDR2 FQNEAQ (reference sequence). In nucleotides, the CDR3 is TGTGCCAGCAGCTTGTGGGAGGCGGATACGCAGTATTTT. Translated, it gives CASSLWEADTQYF.

The rearrangement uses TRBV18 and TRBJ1-4, with 8 nucleotides matching TRBD1. This CDR3 comprises 15 residues. Germline values: CDR1 KGHSH, CDR2 LQKENI. The V gene end was trimmed by 5 bases and the J gene end by 3 bases; junction bases not matched to a gene: 5. The CDR3 DNA follows: TGTGCCAGCTCAGCTCAGGGGGCACCTAATGAAAAACTGTTTTTT. This translates into CASSAQGAPNEKLFF.

The chain couples TRBV19 to TRBJ2-3; TRBD2 matches at 9 bases. The CDR3 totals 15 residues. Germline V gene data show CDR1 as LNHDA and CDR2 as SQIVND (reference sequence). After removal of 6 bases from V and 9 bases from J, the junction contained 13 bases not matched to a gene. CDR3 region: CASSLVSSGMKTQYF. The CDR3 coding sequence is TGTGCCAGTAGCCTGGTCTCTAGCGGGATGAAGACGCAGTATTTT. Using reference TRBV19 and TRBJ2-3 for the parts outside the CDR3, the full variable domain is DGGITQSPKYLFRKEGQNVTLSCEQNLNHDAMYWYRQDPGQGLRLIYYSQIVNDFQKGDIAEGYSVSREKKESFPLTVTSAQKNPTAFYLCASSLVSSGMKTQYFGPGTRLTVL.

The V call is TRBV10-1, the J call TRBJ1-4; 7 bases fit TRBD1. CDR1 is WNHNN and CDR2 is SYGVQD in the germline V gene (reference sequence). This CDR3 contains 12 residues. V dropped 10 bases and J dropped 8; count of bases not matched to a gene: 7. The CDR3 loop reads CAKTGLSEKLFF. CDR3 DNA sequence: TGCGCCAAGACAGGGTTAAGCGAAAAACTGTTTTTT.

J is TRBJ2-2 and V is TRBV6-5; TRBD2 might be the D (6 bases). The V and J ends lost 7 bases and 3 bases respectively, with 9 bases between them. The V gene's germline CDR1 is MNHEY and CDR2 SVGAGI. The CDR3 is 13 residues long. The CDR3 region has the DNA TGTGCCAGCATGGGGGGAGACACCGGGGAGCTGTTTTTT. This codes for CASMGGDTGELFF.

V usage is TRBV15 and J usage is TRBJ2-5, with D perhaps matching TRBD2 (6 bases). V was shortened by 3 bases and J by 5 bases, with 13 bases between the two germline ends. Germline-derived CDR1 and CDR2 are LNHNV and YYDKDF (reference sequence). The CDR3 has 14 amino acids. Here the CDR3 DNA reads TGTGCCACCAGCAGGGCGGCCCGGGGGGAGACCCAGTACTTC. It specifies CATSRAARGETQYF.

V and J are TRBV7-2 and TRBJ2-3, with a tentative D call TRBD2 (6 bases). The V and J ends lost 2 bases and 2 bases respectively, with 11 bases between them. Germline V gene lookup returns CDR1 SGHTA and CDR2 FQGNSA. This CDR3 spans 15 amino acids. CDR3 residues: CASSLMRDPTDTQYF. The CDR3 coding sequence is TGTGCCAGCAGCTTAATGCGGGACCCCACAGATACGCAGTATTTT.